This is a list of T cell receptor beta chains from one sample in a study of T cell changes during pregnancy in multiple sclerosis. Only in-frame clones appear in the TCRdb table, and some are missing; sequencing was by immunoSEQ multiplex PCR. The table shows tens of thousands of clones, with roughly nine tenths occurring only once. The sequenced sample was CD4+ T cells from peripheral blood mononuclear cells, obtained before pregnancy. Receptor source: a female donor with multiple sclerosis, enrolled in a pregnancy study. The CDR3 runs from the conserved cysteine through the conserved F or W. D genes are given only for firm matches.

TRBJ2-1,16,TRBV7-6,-,CASSLAGRDSKNEQFF,TGTGCCAGCAGCTTAGCGGGGCGGGATTCTAAGAATGAGCAGTTCTTC
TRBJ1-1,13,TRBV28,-,CASSRLLNTEAFF,TGTGCCAGCAGCCGTCTTCTGAACACTGAAGCTTTCTTT
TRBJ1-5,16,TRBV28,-,CASSQVGGVAGQPQHF,TGTGCCAGCAGCCAGGTAGGGGGGGTAGCGGGTCAGCCCCAGCATTTT
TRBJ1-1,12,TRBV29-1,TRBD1,CSVDRTGSEAFF,TGCAGCGTTGATAGGACAGGGTCTGAAGCTTTCTTT
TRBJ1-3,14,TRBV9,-,CASSALSSGNTIYF,TGTGCCAGCAGCGCCCTTAGCTCTGGAAACACCATATATTTT
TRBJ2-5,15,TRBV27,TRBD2,CASSLSLAGSRTQYF,TGTGCCAGCAGTTTATCCCTAGCGGGCAGCAGGACCCAGTACTTC
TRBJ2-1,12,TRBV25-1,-,CASSRAYNEQFF,TGTGCCAGCTCCCGAGCCTACAATGAGCAGTTCTTC
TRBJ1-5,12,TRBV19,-,CASSIRDGPQHF,TGTGCCAGTAGTATACGGGATGGGCCCCAGCATTTT
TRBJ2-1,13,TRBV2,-,CASRSLPNNEQFF,TGTGCCAGCAGATCACTCCCAAACAATGAGCAGTTCTTC
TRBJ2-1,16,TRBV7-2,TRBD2,CASSTGTSGTYNEQFF,TGTGCCAGCAGCACAGGGACTAGCGGGACCTACAATGAGCAGTTCTTC
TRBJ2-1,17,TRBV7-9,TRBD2,CASSPSIPGTSSNEQFF,TGTGCCAGCAGCCCCTCAATTCCCGGGACTAGCAGTAATGAGCAGTTCTTC
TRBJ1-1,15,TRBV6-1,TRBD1,CATFDRAGLNTEAFF,TGTGCCACCTTCGACAGGGCCGGCCTGAACACTGAAGCTTTCTTT
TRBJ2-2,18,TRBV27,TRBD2,CASSFFGTSGIGTGELFF,TGTGCCAGCAGTTTTTTCGGAACTAGCGGGATCGGTACCGGGGAGCTGTTTTTT
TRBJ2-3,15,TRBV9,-,CASSPQTGRTDTQYF,TGTGCCAGCAGCCCACAGACAGGGAGGACAGATACGCAGTATTTT
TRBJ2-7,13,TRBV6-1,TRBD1,CASNQDRSYEQYF,TGTGCCAGCAATCAGGACAGGTCCTACGAGCAGTACTTC
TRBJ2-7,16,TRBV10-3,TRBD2,CAISDSTAGGPYEQYF,TGTGCCATCAGTGACTCCACGGCGGGAGGGCCGTACGAGCAGTACTTC
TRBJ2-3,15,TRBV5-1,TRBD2,CASSLAGLASDTQYF,TGCGCCAGCAGCTTGGCGGGACTAGCGTCAGATACGCAGTATTTT
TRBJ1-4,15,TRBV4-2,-,CASSQAAGADEKLFF,TGTGCCAGCAGCCAAGCCGCAGGGGCGGATGAAAAACTGTTTTTT
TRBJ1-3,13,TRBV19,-,CASSILSGNTIYF,TGTGCCAGTAGTATACTTTCGGGAAACACCATATATTTT
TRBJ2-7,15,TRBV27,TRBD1,CASGLTGGFSYEQYF,TGTGCCAGCGGCCTGACAGGGGGATTCTCCTACGAGCAGTACTTC